The source of this T cell receptor beta chain is a study of blood T cell repertoires in COVID-19. Looking at the study overall: Spain, Italy and the United States supplied samples that represented acute and convalescent COVID-19. T cells, B-cell-depleted T cells, or PBMCs supplied cDNA or gDNA.

Germline CDR1 is KGHSH and CDR2 is LQKENI. V gave up 6 bases and J gave up 7 bases; unmatched junction bases: 6. The CDR3 runs 13 residues. Per the authors' pipeline: Estimation of nucleated cell counts relied on the amplification of reference gene primers. Assay used: immunoSEQ multiplex PCR; TCRdb lists only in-frame clones, some missing. V and J calls and clone size are given by that table; D and trimming were obtained from the DNA. The table has some 220,000 clones, about 83% seen once; the top ten hold approximately 5.7%. V gene TRBV18 combines with J gene TRBJ2-5, with TRBD1 identical over 9 bases. Material: peripheral blood. The clonotype was recovered from a human donor in a cohort sampled during active COVID-19. The CDR3 sequence is CASSLGQGRTQYF. The CDR3 nucleotides are TGTGCCAGCTCGCTAGGACAGGGGAGGACCCAGTACTTC.